The clone carrying this TCR beta chain occurred once. The repertoire was sequenced with immunoSEQ multiplex PCR; TCRdb's copy has only in-frame clones and lacks some. The sample has 38,000 or so clones, roughly 90% seen once. This sample stems from a study of T cell changes during pregnancy in multiple sclerosis. With V trimmed by 9 bases and J by 4 bases, 9 bases remained unmatched. The germline CDR1 and CDR2 sequences are LNHDA and SQIVND (reference sequence). The length of the CDR3 is 13 residues. The clonotype comes from a female donor with multiple sclerosis, enrolled in a pregnancy study. V gene TRBV19 combines with J gene TRBJ2-7; 7 positions agree with TRBD2. This material consisted of CD8+ T cells from peripheral blood mononuclear cells, taken in the first trimester of pregnancy. CDR3 loop: CASSSGEPYEQYF. CDR3 nucleotide sequence: TGTGCCAGCTCCAGCGGGGAACCGTACGAGCAGTACTTC.